The rows below give T cell receptor beta chains drawn from one sample of a study of CD8 T cells in ankylosing spondylitis. TCRdb called the 5' RACE reads again in MiXCR, with one record for every CDR3 protein. In the table there are tens of thousands of distinct CDR3 sequences, around 25% of which are singletons. The sequencing sample was made of blood, either unsorted or a sorted T cell fraction (not recorded which). These receptors were taken from a male donor with ankylosing spondylitis or in good health (not recorded which). Both conserved end residues are part of each CDR3. The order of the fields is V gene, clone size, D gene, CDR3 protein. The D gene is left open where the match is weak. The size field is filled for only some rows; it gives once, few, many or a size class.

TRBV20-1,-,TRBD2,CSASSSGREETQYF
TRBV11-1,-,TRBD2,CASSGQGGENEQFF
TRBV20-1,many,-,CSARDLRESTWSSYEQYF
TRBV20-1,-,-,CSARGTAARGYTF
TRBV7-2,-,-,CASSLALSVSYEQYF
TRBV5-1,-,-,CASSLAQPLGHEQFF
TRBV2,few,-,CASSRDTEAFF
TRBV5-5,few,-,CASTTTTHRGETQYF
TRBV11-2,many,-,CASSQLVSTDTQYF
TRBV7-9,-,-,CASSLEDEQFF
TRBV24-1,-,-,CATRKEADTEAFF
TRBV7-6,-,TRBD1,CASSPQGDNYNEQFF
TRBV29-1,few,TRBD2,CSVELVAGGQETQYF
TRBV7-9,few,-,CASSTGSHYGYTF
TRBV20-1,-,TRBD2,CSARGGDTQYF
TRBV20-1,-,TRBD2,CSAGPQAGDYYNEQFF
TRBV15,once,-,CATSRGGRGLNQPQHF
TRBV5-1,-,-,CASSLSWGGNTIYF
TRBV6-1,-,TRBD1,CASSEEGTGPGYTF
TRBV3-1,-,-,CASSFQGRDQPQHF
TRBV5-1,-,-,CASSQGRESYGYTF
TRBV12-3/TRBV12-4,-,TRBD2,CASSRGGSDTQYF
TRBV20-1,few,-,CSALGTTSHEQYF
TRBV11-1,-,-,CASSLVWRGGESSYEQYF
TRBV9,few,TRBD2,CASSALAGGAYNEQFF
TRBV7-2,few,TRBD1,CASSSQTGTGWDTQYF
TRBV5-1,-,-,CASSQTTGYNEQFF
TRBV6-5,-,TRBD2,CASSTSGGGNTGELFF
TRBV6-1,few,-,CASSDGYTDTQYF
TRBV7-3,many,TRBD2,CASSLWAGVSYNEQFF
TRBV5-5,-,-,CASSRGQETQYF
TRBV29-1,few,-,CSVEGSNYGYTF
TRBV5-6,-,-,CASSHLNGNTIYF
TRBV20-1,-,-,CSATEGGIYGYTF
TRBV7-9,-,-,CASRSIEGEQFF
TRBV10-3,-,-,CAISDSGSNNEQFF
TRBV10-3,few,-,CAISERSTLSGYGYTF
TRBV7-9,few,-,CASSVERRDNEQFF
TRBV6-5,-,-,CASSYGGIGQPQHF
TRBV7-9,few,TRBD2,CASSLGGRSSRTGELFF
TRBV24-1,few,-,CATSERGTGELFF
TRBV4-1,few,-,CASSQRSRQLMNTEAFF
TRBV18,-,TRBD1,CASSPRTGRNYGYTF
TRBV12-3/TRBV12-4,few,-,CASSLMAPTGELFF
TRBV5-6,few,-,CASSRRGLRNQPQHF